This T cell receptor beta chain is from a study of T cell responses to AZD1222 COVID-19 vaccine. The CDR3 length is 15 residues. Per the germline V gene, CDR1 is MGHRA and CDR2 is YSYEKL. V was pared by 8 bases and J by 6 bases, with 8 bases of the junction left unmatched. Method: immunoSEQ multiplex PCR; TCRdb's copy keeps in-frame clones and lacks some. In the table there are roughly 130,000 clones, 86% of which are singletons. The chain combines TRBV4-1 with TRBJ2-1; 12 bases are a match to TRBD2. The clonotype originates from an adult in good health. Material: peripheral blood, obtained on day 0 of AZD1222 vaccination. CDR3 region: CASRSSGRGGNEQFF. CDR3 in DNA: TGCGCCAGCCGTTCTAGCGGGAGGGGGGGCAATGAGCAGTTCTTC.